A selection of T cell receptor beta chains follows, all from one sample in a study of vaccination effects on CD4 cells after COVID-19. This table comes from immunoSEQ multiplex PCR, and its TCRdb copy is limited to in-frame clones, with some not included. Among around 25,000 clones listed, more than 70% were seen once. The antigens of these receptors remain unknown. The sequencing here drew on CD4+ T cells from PBMCs cultured with HCoV-NL63 spike peptides, taken before COVID-19 vaccination. The receptors were gathered from a human donor who received a COVID-19 vaccine. CDR3s include the opening cysteine and the closing phenylalanine or tryptophan. D genes are given only for firm matches. Some rows have no size entry. The others give once, few or many, or a class for an expanded clone.

j_call: TRBJ1-5; clone_size: -; d_call: -; v_call: TRBV2; cdr3_nt: TGTGCCAGCAGAGGGACCTATAGCAATCAGCCCCAGCATTTT; cdr3_aa: CASRGTYSNQPQHF
j_call: TRBJ1-1; clone_size: -; d_call: -; v_call: TRBV4-2; cdr3_nt: TGTGCCAGCAGCCAAGATATGTACATGAACACTGAAGCTTTCTTT; cdr3_aa: CASSQDMYMNTEAFF
j_call: TRBJ2-1; clone_size: -; d_call: -; v_call: TRBV19; cdr3_nt: TGTGCCAGTAGTATAGATTCATTTAAGAATGAGCAGTTCTTC; cdr3_aa: CASSIDSFKNEQFF
j_call: TRBJ1-5; clone_size: -; d_call: -; v_call: TRBV6-5; cdr3_nt: TGTGCCAGCAGGGCAGACGAGGGGGGCAATCAGCCCCAGCATTTT; cdr3_aa: CASRADEGGNQPQHF
j_call: TRBJ1-2; clone_size: few; d_call: -; v_call: TRBV7-9; cdr3_nt: TGTGCCAGCAGCATTGTGGCCTATGGCTACACCTTC; cdr3_aa: CASSIVAYGYTF
j_call: TRBJ2-1; clone_size: -; d_call: TRBD2; v_call: TRBV2; cdr3_nt: TGTGCCAGCAGTAGACTAGCGGGTTACAATGAGCAGTTCTTC; cdr3_aa: CASSRLAGYNEQFF
j_call: TRBJ2-1; clone_size: few; d_call: -; v_call: TRBV29-1; cdr3_nt: TGCAGCGTTGAAGAACTAGGTAAAAAGCAGTTCTTC; cdr3_aa: CSVEELGKKQFF
j_call: TRBJ2-5; clone_size: -; d_call: -; v_call: TRBV4-1; cdr3_nt: TGCGCCAGCAGCCAAGAGGGCCTACCCAAAGAGACCCAGTACTTC; cdr3_aa: CASSQEGLPKETQYF
j_call: TRBJ1-6; clone_size: -; d_call: -; v_call: TRBV14; cdr3_nt: TGTGCCAGCAGCCAAGACCCCACAGGGATACTTTCACCCCTCCACTTT; cdr3_aa: CASSQDPTGILSPLHF
j_call: TRBJ1-3; clone_size: -; d_call: -; v_call: TRBV3-1/TRBV3-2; cdr3_nt: TGTGCCAGCAGCCAAGCGACAGTCTCTGGAAACACCATATATTTT; cdr3_aa: CASSQATVSGNTIYF
j_call: TRBJ2-2; clone_size: few; d_call: -; v_call: TRBV11-2; cdr3_nt: TGTGCCAGCAGCTTAGGGGGGTGGGCGGTGAACACCGGGGAGCTGTTTTTT; cdr3_aa: CASSLGGWAVNTGELFF